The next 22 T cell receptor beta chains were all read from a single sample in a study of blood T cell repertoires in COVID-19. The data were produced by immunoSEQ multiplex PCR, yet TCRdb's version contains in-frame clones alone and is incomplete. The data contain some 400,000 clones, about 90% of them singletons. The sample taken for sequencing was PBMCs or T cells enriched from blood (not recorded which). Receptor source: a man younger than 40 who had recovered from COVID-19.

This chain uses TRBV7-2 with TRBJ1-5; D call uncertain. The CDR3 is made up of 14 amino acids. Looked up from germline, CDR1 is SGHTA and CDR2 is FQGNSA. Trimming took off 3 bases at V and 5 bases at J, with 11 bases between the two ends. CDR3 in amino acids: CASSFATGYQPQHF. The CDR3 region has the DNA TGTGCCAGCAGCTTTGCGACTGGGTATCAGCCCCAGCATTTT.

The CDR3 loop is CASTLGGNQPQHF. DNA of the CDR3: TGTGCCAGCACCCTGGGAGGCAATCAGCCCCAGCATTTT. The chain carries TRBV6-5 and TRBJ1-5, with unresolved D. Germline CDR1 reads MNHEY; CDR2 reads SVGAGI. The CDR3 consists of 13 residues. Trimming removed 7 bases from V and 2 bases from J, with 9 bases in between.

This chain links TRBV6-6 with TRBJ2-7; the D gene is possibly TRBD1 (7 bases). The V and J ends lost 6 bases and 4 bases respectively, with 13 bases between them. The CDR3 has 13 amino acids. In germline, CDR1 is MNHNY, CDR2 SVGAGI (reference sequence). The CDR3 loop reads CASSETGRYEQYF. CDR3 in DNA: TGTGCCAGCAGCGAGACAGGGAGGTACGAGCAGTACTTC.

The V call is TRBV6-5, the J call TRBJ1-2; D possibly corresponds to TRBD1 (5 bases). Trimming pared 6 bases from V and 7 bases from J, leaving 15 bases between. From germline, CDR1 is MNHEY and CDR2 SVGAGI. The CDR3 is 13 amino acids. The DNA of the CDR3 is TGTGCCAGCAGCCAGGACACCTCGGGTGGCTACACCTTC. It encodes CASSQDTSGGYTF.

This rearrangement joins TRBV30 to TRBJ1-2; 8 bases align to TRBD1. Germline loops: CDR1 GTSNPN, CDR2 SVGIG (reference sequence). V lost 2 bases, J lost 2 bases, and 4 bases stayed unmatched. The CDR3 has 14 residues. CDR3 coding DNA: TGTGCCTGGAGTTATGGACAGGGAAACTATGGCTACACCTTC. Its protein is CAWSYGQGNYGYTF.

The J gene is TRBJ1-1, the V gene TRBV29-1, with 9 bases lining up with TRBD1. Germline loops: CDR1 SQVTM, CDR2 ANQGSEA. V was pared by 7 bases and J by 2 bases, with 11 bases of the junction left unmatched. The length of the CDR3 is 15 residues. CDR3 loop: CSGRKGTGSNTEAFF. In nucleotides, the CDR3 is TGCAGCGGGCGAAAAGGGACAGGGAGTAACACTGAAGCTTTCTTT. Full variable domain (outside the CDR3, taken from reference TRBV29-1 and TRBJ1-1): SAVISQKPSRDICQRGTSLTIQCQVDSQVTMMFWYRQQPGQSLTLIATANQGSEATYESGFVIDKFPISRPNLTFSTLTVSNMSPEDSSIYLCSGRKGTGSNTEAFFGQGTRLTVV.

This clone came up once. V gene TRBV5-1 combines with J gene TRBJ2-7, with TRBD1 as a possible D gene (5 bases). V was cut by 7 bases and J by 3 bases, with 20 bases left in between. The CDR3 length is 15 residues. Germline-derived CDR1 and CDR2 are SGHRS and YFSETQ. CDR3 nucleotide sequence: TGCGCCAGCGGGGCGAACGGTGGTTCCTACTACGAGCAGTACTTC. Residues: CASGANGGSYYEQYF.

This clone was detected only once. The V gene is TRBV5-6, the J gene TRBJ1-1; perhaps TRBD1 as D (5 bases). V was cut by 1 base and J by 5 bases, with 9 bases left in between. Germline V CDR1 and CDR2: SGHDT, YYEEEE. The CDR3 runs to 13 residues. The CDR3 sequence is CASSLQGGTEAFF. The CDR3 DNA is TGTGCCAGCAGCTTGCAGGGTGGGACTGAAGCTTTCTTT.

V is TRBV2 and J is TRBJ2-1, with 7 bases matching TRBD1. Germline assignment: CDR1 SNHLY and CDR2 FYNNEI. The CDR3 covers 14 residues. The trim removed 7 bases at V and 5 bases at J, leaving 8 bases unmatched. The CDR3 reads CASNSRDSHNEQFF. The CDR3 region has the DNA TGTGCCAGCAATTCCCGGGACAGCCACAATGAGCAGTTCTTC.

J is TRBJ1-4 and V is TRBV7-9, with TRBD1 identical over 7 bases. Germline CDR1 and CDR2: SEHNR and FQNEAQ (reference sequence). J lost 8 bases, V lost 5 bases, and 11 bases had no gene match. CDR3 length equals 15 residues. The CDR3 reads CASSGDRALSEKLFF. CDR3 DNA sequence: TGTGCCAGCAGCGGAGACAGGGCGTTGAGCGAAAAACTGTTTTTT.

The CDR3, as DNA: TGTGCCAGCACCCCGGGACAGGGATTTTCACCCCTCCACTTT. It translates to CASTPGQGFSPLHF. The chain joins TRBV3-1 (or the pseudogene TRBV3-2) to TRBJ1-6; 9 positions match TRBD1. Germline V CDR1 and CDR2: LGHDT, YNNKEL (reference sequence). The trim removed 7 bases at V and 9 bases at J, leaving 7 bases unmatched. CDR3 length equals 14 residues.

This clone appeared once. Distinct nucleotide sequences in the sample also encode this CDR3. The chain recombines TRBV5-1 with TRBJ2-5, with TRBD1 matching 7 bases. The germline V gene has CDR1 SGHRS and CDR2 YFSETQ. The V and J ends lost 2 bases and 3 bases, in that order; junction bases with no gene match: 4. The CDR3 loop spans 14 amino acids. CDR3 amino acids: CASSLGTAEETQYF. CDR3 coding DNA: TGCGCCAGCAGCTTAGGGACAGCGGAAGAGACCCAGTACTTC.

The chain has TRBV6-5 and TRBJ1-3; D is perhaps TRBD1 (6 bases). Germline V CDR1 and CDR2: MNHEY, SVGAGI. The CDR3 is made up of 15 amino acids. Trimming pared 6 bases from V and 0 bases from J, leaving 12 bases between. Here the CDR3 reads CASRQTGNSGNTIYF. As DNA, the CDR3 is TGTGCCAGCAGGCAAACAGGGAACTCTGGAAACACCATATATTTT.

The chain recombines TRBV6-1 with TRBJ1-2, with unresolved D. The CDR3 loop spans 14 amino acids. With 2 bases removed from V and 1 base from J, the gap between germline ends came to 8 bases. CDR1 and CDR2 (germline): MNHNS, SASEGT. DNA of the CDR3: TGTGCCAGCAGTGAAATCCCAGTTAACTATGGCTACACCTTC. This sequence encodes CASSEIPVNYGYTF.

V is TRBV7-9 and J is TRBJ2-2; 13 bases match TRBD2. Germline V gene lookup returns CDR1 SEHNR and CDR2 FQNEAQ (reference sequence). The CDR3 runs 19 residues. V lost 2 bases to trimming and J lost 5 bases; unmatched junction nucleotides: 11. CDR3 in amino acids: CASSLPPLAGGPGTGELFF. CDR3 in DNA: TGTGCCAGCAGCTTACCGCCACTAGCGGGGGGGCCGGGAACCGGGGAGCTGTTTTTT.

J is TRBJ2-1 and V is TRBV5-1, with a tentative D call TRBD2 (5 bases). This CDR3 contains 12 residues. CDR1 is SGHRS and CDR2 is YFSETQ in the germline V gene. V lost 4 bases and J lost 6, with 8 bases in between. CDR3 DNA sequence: TGCGCCAGCAGCCCTGAGGGCAATGAGCAGTTCTTC. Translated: CASSPEGNEQFF.

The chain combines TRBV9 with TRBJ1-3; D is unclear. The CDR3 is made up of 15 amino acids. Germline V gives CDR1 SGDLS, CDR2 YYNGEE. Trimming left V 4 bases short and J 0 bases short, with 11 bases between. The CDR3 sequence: CASSLSSGSGNTIYF. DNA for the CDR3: TGTGCCAGCAGCCTTTCCTCAGGCTCTGGAAACACCATATATTTT. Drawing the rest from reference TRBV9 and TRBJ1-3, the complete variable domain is DSGVTQTPKHLITATGQRVTLRCSPRSGDLSVYWYQQSLDQGLQFLIQYYNGEERAKGNILERFSAQQFPDLHSELNLSSLELGDSALYFCASSLSSGSGNTIYFGEGSWLTVV.

The CDR3: CASSPAGLNEQYF. Here the CDR3 DNA reads TGTGCCAGCAGTCCAGCCGGACTAAACGAGCAGTACTTC. The V call is TRBV28, the J call TRBJ2-7; TRBD2 is a possible D gene (6 bases). Trimming took off 5 bases at V and 5 bases at J, with 13 bases between the two ends. Germline V lookup: CDR1 MDHEN, CDR2 SYDVKM. This CDR3 region has 13 residues.

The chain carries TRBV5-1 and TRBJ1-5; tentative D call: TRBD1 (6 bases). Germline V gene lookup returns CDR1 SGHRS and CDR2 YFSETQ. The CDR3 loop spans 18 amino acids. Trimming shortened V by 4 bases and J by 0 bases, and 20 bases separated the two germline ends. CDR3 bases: TGCGCCAGCAGCCAGGGGAATTTGGGGCCTTATAGCAATCAGCCCCAGCATTTT. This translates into CASSQGNLGPYSNQPQHF.

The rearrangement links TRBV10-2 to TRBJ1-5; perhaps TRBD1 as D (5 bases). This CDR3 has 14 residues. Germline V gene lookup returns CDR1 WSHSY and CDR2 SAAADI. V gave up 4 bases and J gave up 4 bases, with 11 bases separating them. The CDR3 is CASSGQGRNQPQHF. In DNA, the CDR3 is TGCGCCAGCAGTGGTCAGGGCCGTAATCAGCCCCAGCATTTT.

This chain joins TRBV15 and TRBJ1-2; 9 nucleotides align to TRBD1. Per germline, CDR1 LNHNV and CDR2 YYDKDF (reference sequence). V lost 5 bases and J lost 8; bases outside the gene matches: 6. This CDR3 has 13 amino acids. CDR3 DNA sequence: TGTGCCACCAGCCCTAGGACAGGGGAAGGCTACACCTTC. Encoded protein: CATSPRTGEGYTF. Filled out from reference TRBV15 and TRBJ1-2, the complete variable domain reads DAMVIQNPRYQVTQFGKPVTLSCSQTLNHNVMYWYQQKSSQAPKLLFHYYDKDFNNEADTPDNFQSRRPNTSFCFLDIRSPGLGDTAMYLCATSPRTGEGYTFGSGTRLTVV.

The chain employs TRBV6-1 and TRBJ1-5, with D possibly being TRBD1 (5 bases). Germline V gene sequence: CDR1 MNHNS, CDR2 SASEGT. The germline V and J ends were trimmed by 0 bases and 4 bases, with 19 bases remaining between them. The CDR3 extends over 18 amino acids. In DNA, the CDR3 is TGTGCCAGCAGTGAAGCCTCAGTAGGCAGGGAGGGGAATCAGCCCCAGCATTTT. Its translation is CASSEASVGREGNQPQHF.